This T cell receptor beta chain was profiled in a study of blood T cell repertoires in COVID-19. At the level of the study: Samples came from the United States, Italy and Spain, spanning acute and convalescent COVID-19. The cDNA or gDNA used as material had been derived from T cells, B-cell-depleted T cells, or PBMCs.

Trimming cost V 5 bases and J 2 bases, with 9 bases left between them. This CDR3 is built from 12 residues. From germline, CDR1 is SQVTM and CDR2 ANQGSEA. In the original processing: Researchers report that nucleated cell counts were estimated from reference gene primer amplification. Only in-frame clones appear in the TCRdb table, and some are missing; sequencing was by immunoSEQ multiplex PCR. Clone size and V and J calls were adopted from that table, with D and trimming inferred from the DNA. The data show approximately 140,000 clones, about 80% seen once. Sequencing input: peripheral blood. The receptor was derived from a human donor in a cohort sampled during active COVID-19. J is TRBJ1-2 and V is TRBV29-1; unclear D gene. The CDR3: CSVFDINYGYTF. CDR3 in DNA: TGCAGCGTTTTTGACATCAACTATGGCTACACCTTC.